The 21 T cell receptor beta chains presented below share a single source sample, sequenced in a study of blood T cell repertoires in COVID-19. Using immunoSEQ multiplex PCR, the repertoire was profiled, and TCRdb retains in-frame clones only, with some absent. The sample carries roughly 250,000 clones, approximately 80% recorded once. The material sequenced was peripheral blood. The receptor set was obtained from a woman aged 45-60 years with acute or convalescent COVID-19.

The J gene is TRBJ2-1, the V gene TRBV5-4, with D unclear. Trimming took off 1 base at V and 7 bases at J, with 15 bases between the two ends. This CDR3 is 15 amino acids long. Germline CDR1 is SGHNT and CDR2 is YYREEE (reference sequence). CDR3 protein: CASSLTNPRLNEQFF. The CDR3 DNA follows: TGTGCCAGCAGCTTGACTAACCCTCGCCTTAATGAGCAGTTCTTC.

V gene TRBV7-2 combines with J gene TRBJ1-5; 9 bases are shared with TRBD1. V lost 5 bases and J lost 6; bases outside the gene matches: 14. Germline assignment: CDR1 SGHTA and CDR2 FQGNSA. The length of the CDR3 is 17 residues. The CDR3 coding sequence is TGTGCCAGCAGCCAGGGGTCGAACAGGGGGCTTGGTCAGCCCCAGCATTTT. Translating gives CASSQGSNRGLGQPQHF.

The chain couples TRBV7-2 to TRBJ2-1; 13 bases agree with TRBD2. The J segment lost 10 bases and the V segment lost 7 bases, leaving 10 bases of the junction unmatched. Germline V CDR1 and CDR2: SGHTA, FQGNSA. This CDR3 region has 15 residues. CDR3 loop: CASIQTSGGAGEQFF. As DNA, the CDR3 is TGTGCCAGCATCCAAACTAGCGGGGGGGCAGGGGAGCAGTTCTTC.

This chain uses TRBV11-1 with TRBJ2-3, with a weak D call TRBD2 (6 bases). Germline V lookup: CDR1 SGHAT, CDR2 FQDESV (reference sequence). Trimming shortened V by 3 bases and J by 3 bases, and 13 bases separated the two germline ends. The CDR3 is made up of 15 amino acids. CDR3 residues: CASSLGLVSTDTQYF. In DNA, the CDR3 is TGTGCCAGCAGCTTGGGACTGGTTAGTACAGATACGCAGTATTTT. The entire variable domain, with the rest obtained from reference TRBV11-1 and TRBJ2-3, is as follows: EAEVAQSPRYKITEKSQAVAFWCDPISGHATLYWYRQILGQGPELLVQFQDESVVDDSQLPKDRFSAERLKGVDSTLKIQPAELGDSAMYLCASSLGLVSTDTQYFGPGTRLTVL.

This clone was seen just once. The CDR3 is CASSELSVVETQYF. CDR3 nucleotides: TGTGCCAGCAGTGAATTAAGTGTAGTAGAGACCCAGTACTTC. V gene TRBV2 combines with J gene TRBJ2-5, with D unresolved. The length of the CDR3 is 14 residues. V was trimmed by 2 bases and J by 4 bases, leaving 11 bases between them. Germline CDR1 reads SNHLY; CDR2 reads FYNNEI.

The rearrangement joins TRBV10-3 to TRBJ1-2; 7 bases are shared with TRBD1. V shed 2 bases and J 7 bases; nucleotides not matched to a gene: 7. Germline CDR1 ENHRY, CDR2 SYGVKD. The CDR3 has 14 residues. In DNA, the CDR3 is TGTGCCATCAGTGAGATGCAGGGGGGCGGTGGCTACACCTTC. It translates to CAISEMQGGGGYTF.

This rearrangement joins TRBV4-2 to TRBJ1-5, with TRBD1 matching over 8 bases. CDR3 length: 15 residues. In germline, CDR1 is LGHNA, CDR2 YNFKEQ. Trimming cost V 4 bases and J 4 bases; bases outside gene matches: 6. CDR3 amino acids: CASSRDRGGNQPQHF. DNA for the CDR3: TGTGCCAGCAGCCGAGACAGGGGTGGAAATCAGCCCCAGCATTTT.

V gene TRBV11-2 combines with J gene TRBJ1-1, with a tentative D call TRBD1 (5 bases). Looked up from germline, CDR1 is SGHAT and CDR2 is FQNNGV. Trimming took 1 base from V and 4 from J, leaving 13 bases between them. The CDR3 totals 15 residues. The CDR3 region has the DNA TGTGCCAGCAGCTTAGTTTTGGGGGGGTCCACTGAAGCTTTCTTT. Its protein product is CASSLVLGGSTEAFF.

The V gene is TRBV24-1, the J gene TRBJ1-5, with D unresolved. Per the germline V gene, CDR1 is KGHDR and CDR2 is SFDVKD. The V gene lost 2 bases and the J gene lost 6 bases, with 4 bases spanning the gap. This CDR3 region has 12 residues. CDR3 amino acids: CATSDSGQPQHF. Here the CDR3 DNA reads TGTGCCACCAGTGATTCGGGTCAGCCCCAGCATTTT.

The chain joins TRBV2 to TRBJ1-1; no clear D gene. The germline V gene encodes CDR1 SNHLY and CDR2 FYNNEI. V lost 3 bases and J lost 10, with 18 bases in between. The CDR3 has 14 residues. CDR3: CASSEGELVMAAFF. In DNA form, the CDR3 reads TGTGCCAGCAGTGAGGGCGAACTGGTCATGGCAGCTTTCTTT.

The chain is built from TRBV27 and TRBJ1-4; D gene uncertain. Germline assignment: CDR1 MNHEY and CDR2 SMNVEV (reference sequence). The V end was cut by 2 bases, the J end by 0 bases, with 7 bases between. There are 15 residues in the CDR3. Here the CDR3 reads CASSLRRTTNEKLFF. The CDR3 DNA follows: TGTGCCAGCAGTTTACGGAGGACAACTAATGAAAAACTGTTTTTT.

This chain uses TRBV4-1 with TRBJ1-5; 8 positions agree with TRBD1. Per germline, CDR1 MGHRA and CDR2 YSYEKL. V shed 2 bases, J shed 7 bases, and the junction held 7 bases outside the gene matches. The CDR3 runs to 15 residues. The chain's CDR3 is CASSQQGQEFQPQHF. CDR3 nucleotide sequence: TGCGCCAGCAGCCAACAGGGACAGGAGTTCCAGCCCCAGCATTTT.

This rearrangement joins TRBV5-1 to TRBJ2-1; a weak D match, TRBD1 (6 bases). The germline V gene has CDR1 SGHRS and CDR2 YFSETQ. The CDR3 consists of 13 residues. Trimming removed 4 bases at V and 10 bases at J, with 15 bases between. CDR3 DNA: TGCGCCAGCAGCCACCCCCGGACAGTAGAGCAGTTCTTC. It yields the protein CASSHPRTVEQFF.

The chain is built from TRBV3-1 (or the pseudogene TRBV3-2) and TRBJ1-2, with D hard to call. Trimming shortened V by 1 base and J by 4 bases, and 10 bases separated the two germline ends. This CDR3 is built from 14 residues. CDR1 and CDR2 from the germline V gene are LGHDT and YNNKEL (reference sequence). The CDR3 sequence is CASSQVGATYGYTF. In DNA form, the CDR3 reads TGTGCCAGCAGCCAAGTGGGAGCAACCTATGGCTACACCTTC.

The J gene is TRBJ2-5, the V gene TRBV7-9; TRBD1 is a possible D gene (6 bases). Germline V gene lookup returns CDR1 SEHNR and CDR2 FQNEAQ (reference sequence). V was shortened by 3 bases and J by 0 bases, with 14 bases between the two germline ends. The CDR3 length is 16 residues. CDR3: CASSLAPGTHQETQYF. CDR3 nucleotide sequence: TGTGCCAGCAGCTTGGCCCCCGGGACACACCAAGAGACCCAGTACTTC.

The DNA of the CDR3 is TGTGCCAGCAGTTCGGGACAGGGGGCGCGGGGCAATGAGCAGTTCTTC. Its translation is CASSSGQGARGNEQFF. The chain combines TRBV28 with TRBJ2-1, with TRBD1 matching over 12 bases. This CDR3 contains 16 residues. Germline trimming cut 4 bases from V and 6 bases from J; bases unmatched to any gene: 7. Germline lookup yields CDR1 MDHEN and CDR2 SYDVKM.

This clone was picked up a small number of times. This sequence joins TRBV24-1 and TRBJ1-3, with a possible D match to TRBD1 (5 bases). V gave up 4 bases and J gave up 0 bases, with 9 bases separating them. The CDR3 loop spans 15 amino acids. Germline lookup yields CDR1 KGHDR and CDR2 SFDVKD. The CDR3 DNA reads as TGTGCCACCAGTGAGGGCAGGGACTCTGGAAACACCATATATTTT. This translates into CATSEGRDSGNTIYF.

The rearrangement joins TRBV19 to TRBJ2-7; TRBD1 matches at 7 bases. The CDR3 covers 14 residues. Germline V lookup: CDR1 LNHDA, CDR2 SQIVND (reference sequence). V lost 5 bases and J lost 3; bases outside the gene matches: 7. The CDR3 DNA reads TGTGCCAGTAGTCCGGGACAGAGATACTACGAGCAGTACTTC. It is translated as CASSPGQRYYEQYF.

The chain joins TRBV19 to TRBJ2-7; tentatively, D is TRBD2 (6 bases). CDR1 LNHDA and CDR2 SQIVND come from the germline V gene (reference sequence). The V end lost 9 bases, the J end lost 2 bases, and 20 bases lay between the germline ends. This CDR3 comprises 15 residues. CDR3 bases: TGTGCCAGCAAGGGAGCGGGTGAAAAAACCTACGAGCAGTACTTC. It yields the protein CASKGAGEKTYEQYF.

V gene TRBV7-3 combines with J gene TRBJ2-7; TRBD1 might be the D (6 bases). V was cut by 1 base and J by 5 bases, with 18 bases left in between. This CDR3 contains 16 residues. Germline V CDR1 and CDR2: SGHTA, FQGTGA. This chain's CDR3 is CASSLIVGASRNEQYF. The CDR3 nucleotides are TGTGCCAGCAGCTTAATTGTGGGGGCTAGCCGAAACGAGCAGTACTTC. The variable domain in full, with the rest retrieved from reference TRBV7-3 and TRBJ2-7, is GAGVSQTPSNKVTEKGKYVELRCDPISGHTALYWYRQSLGQGPEFLIYFQGTGAADDSGLPNDRFFAVRPEGSVSTLKIQRTERGDSAVYLCASSLIVGASRNEQYFGPGTRLTVT.

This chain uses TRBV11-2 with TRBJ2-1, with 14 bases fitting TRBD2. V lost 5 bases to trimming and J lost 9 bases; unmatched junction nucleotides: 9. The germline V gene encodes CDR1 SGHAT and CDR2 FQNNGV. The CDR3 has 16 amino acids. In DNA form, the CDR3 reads TGTGCCAGCAGCCCAATCCCGGGACTAGCGGGAGTTGAGCAGTTCTTC. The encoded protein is CASSPIPGLAGVEQFF.